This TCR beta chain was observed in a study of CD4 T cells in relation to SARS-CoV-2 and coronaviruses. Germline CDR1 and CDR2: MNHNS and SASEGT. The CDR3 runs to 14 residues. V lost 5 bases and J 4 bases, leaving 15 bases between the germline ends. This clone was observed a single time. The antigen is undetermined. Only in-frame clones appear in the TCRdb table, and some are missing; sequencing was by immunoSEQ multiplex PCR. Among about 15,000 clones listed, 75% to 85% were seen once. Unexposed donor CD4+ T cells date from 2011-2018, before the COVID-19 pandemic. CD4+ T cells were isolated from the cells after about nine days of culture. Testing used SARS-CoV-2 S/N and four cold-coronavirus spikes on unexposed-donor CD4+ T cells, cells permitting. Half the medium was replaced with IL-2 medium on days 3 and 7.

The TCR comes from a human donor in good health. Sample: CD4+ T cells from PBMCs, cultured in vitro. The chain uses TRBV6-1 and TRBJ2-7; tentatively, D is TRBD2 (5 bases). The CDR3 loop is CASSSGRPWYEQYF. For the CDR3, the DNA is TGTGCCAGCAGTAGCGGTCGGCCGTGGTACGAGCAGTACTTC.